This entry is about one T cell receptor (beta chain). Its antigen is currently unknown. This sample is drawn from a study of T-cell reconstitution after alpha-beta-depleted transplantation in children. Study-wide results and limits: Recipient T cells and thymic progenitors that survived gave rise to the high TCRbeta diversity observed at day 60 in some patients. Expanded graft clones numbering several hundred reportedly gave rise to alpha-beta T cells about two months after transplant. Hyperexpanded clones declined; after one year, newly produced T cells mostly supplied diversity.

V lost 0 bases and J 0 bases, leaving 8 bases between the germline ends. The CDR3 consists of 15 residues. Germline CDR1 MNHEY, CDR2 SVGAGI. It was with unique molecular identifiers that the TCRbeta library was prepared. A single record per CDR3 protein comes from TCRdb applying MiXCR to the PCR reads. The data show about 980,000 distinct CDR3 sequences, roughly 29% seen once. The sequence derives from a boy under three years old who had a stem cell transplant for SCID, so the T cells may come from the graft donor. J is TRBJ1-1 and V is TRBV6-5, with no clear D. Material: PBMCs, mostly from graft donor cells, obtained 360 days after TCRalphabeta/CD19-depleted stem cell transplant. Written as DNA, the CDR3 is TGTGCCAGCAGTTACTCCGGGCAGCTGAACACTGAAGCTTTCTTT. Protein product: CASSYSGQLNTEAFF.